These 11 T cell receptor beta chains share one sample of origin, sequenced in a study of T cells in tuberculosis. Libraries were prepared by immunoSEQ multiplex PCR; TCRdb keeps only in-frame clonotypes and omits some of them. The sample carries 25,000 to 35,000 clones, around 95% recorded once. The sample consisted of PBMCs. These receptors came from a donor aged 10 to 29 with latent tuberculosis or without tuberculosis infection.

The rearrangement links TRBV29-1 to TRBJ1-1; 7 bases are shared with TRBD1. CDR1 is SQVTM and CDR2 is ANQGSEA in the germline V gene. CDR3 length: 13 residues. Germline trimming cut 3 bases from V and 5 bases from J; bases unmatched to any gene: 6. The CDR3 here is CSVERGLGTEAFF. CDR3 nucleotide sequence: TGCAGCGTTGAGAGGGGGCTGGGGACTGAAGCTTTCTTT.

The chain links TRBV5-1 to TRBJ2-7; TRBD1 matches at 7 bases. Germline lookup yields CDR1 SGHRS and CDR2 YFSETQ. V shed 4 bases, J shed 5 bases, and the junction held 15 bases outside the gene matches. The CDR3 extends over 16 amino acids. The CDR3 region is CASSPTSDRAPHEQYF. In DNA, the CDR3 is TGCGCCAGCAGCCCAACCTCAGACAGGGCTCCCCACGAGCAGTACTTC.

The rearrangement joins TRBV25-1 to TRBJ1-1; a possible D gene is TRBD1 (5 bases). This CDR3 region has 15 residues. Germline values: CDR1 MGHDK, CDR2 SYGVNS. Trimming took off 1 base at V and 0 bases at J, with 9 bases between the two ends. CDR3 amino acids: CASSEWGGMNTEAFF. The CDR3 DNA is TGTGCCAGCAGTGAATGGGGGGGTATGAACACTGAAGCTTTCTTT.

The CDR3 here is CASSRVEETQYF. CDR3 coding DNA: TGTGCCAGCAGTCGGGTGGAAGAGACCCAGTACTTC. The rearrangement joins TRBV11-2 to TRBJ2-5; D remains unclear. Between the trimmed V and J ends, which lost 6 bases and 3 bases, there was a span of 8 bases. The CDR3 totals 12 residues. The germline V gene has CDR1 SGHAT and CDR2 FQNNGV.

The V and J genes are TRBV27 and TRBJ2-1, with TRBD2 matching 9 bases. The CDR3 extends over 15 amino acids. Germline CDR1 and CDR2: MNHEY and SMNVEV (reference sequence). The V and J ends lost 8 bases and 8 bases, in that order; junction bases with no gene match: 13. This CDR3 reads CASGTGTSPLDEQFF. For the CDR3, the DNA is TGTGCCAGCGGCACCGGGACTAGCCCCCTCGATGAGCAGTTCTTC.

In its sample, this clone was seen once. The V gene is TRBV7-2, the J gene TRBJ2-1, with 7 bases matching TRBD1. J lost 0 bases, V lost 5 bases, and 10 bases had no gene match. The CDR3 is made up of 17 amino acids. Germline V CDR1 and CDR2: SGHTA, FQGNSA. The CDR3, as DNA: TGTGCCAGCAGCCCGTTAGACAGGGCCCACTCCTACAATGAGCAGTTCTTC. Its protein product is CASSPLDRAHSYNEQFF.

The chain links TRBV29-1 to TRBJ2-5; D might be TRBD2 (6 bases). Germline V gene lookup returns CDR1 SQVTM and CDR2 ANQGSEA. V was cut by 6 bases and J by 5 bases, with 16 bases left in between. The CDR3 covers 13 residues. In nucleotides, the CDR3 is TGCAGCGTCCCCCACCTCGGAGGGGAGACCCAGTACTTC. Protein product: CSVPHLGGETQYF.

The chain carries TRBV27 and TRBJ1-5; D call uncertain. V dropped 3 bases and J dropped 0 bases, with 3 bases sitting between them. Looked up from germline, CDR1 is MNHEY and CDR2 is SMNVEV (reference sequence). This CDR3 has 13 amino acids. This CDR3 is CASSLRSNQPQHF. CDR3 nucleotides: TGTGCCAGCAGTTTGCGTAGCAATCAGCCCCAGCATTTT.

The V and J genes are TRBV7-2 and TRBJ2-2, with 14 bases matching TRBD2. The germline V gene encodes CDR1 SGHTA and CDR2 FQGNSA. This CDR3 comprises 19 residues. V trimming: 3 bases; J trimming: 5 bases; junction bases outside the gene matches: 11. The CDR3 DNA reads as TGTGCCAGCAGCTTCCCCGGGACTAGCGGGAGAGGGGAGACCGGGGAGCTGTTTTTT. Residues: CASSFPGTSGRGETGELFF.

The V call is TRBV5-6, the J call TRBJ1-5, with D tentatively TRBD1 (6 bases). V was trimmed by 4 bases and J by 5 bases, leaving 13 bases between them. Germline-derived CDR1 and CDR2 are SGHDT and YYEEEE. The CDR3 spans 14 residues. The CDR3 loop reads CASSKQGLDQPQHF. The CDR3 bases are TGTGCCAGCAGCAAACAGGGTCTTGATCAGCCCCAGCATTTT. The full variable domain, completed using reference TRBV5-6 and TRBJ1-5, is DAGVTQSPTHLIKTRGQQVTLRCSPKSGHDTVSWYQQALGQGPQFIFQYYEEEERQRGNFPDRFSGHQFPNYSSELNVNALLLGDSALYLCASSKQGLDQPQHFGDGTRLSIL.

The genes are TRBV2 and TRBJ2-2; maybe TRBD2 (5 bases). CDR3 size: 15 residues. The germline CDR1 and CDR2 sequences are SNHLY and FYNNEI. The V end lost 2 bases, the J end lost 3 bases, and 10 bases lay between the germline ends. The CDR3 is CASSESREDTGELFF. CDR3 DNA sequence: TGTGCCAGCAGTGAAAGCCGGGAAGACACCGGGGAGCTGTTTTTT.